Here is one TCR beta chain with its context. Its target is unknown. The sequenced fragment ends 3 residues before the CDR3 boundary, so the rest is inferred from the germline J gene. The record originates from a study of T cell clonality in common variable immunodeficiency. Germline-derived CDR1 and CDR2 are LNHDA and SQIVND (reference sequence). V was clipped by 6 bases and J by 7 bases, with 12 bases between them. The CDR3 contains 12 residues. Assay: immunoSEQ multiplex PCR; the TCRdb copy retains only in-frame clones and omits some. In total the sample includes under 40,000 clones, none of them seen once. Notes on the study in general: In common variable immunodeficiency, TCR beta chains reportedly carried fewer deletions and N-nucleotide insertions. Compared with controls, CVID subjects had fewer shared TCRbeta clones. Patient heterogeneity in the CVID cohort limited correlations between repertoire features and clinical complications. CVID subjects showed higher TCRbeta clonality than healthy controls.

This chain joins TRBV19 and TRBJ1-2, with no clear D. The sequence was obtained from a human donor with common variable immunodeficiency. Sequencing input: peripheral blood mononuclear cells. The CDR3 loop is CASSSSFGGYTF. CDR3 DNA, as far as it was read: TGTGCCAGTAGCTCATCGTTCGGTGGC.